What follows are 28 T cell receptor beta chains derived from one specimen sequenced in a study of PD-1 blockade in classical Hodgkin lymphoma. Produced via immunoSEQ multiplex PCR; TCRdb's table is partial and in-frame only. The table has some 39,000 clones, 78% seen once. Time point denoted: cycle 4 day 1 (C4D1), after five to seven weeks of nivolumab. Every patient was affected by relapse after autologous stem cell transplantation, while exposure to brentuximab vedotin was not uniform. The starting material was peripheral blood mononuclear cells (PBMCs), obtained before the fourth cycle of nivolumab. These receptors originate from a human donor with classical Hodgkin lymphoma.

V and J are TRBV7-3 and TRBJ2-2; 9 nucleotides match TRBD2. The CDR3 length is 16 residues. Germline V lookup: CDR1 SGHTA, CDR2 FQGTGA. J was trimmed by 0 bases and V by 6 bases; bases with no gene match: 5. Here the CDR3 reads CASRSGGSANTGELFF. CDR3 bases: TGTGCCAGCAGGAGCGGGGGGTCTGCGAACACCGGGGAGCTGTTTTTT.

This chain links TRBV2 with TRBJ1-5; the D gene is possibly TRBD1 (5 bases). The CDR3 consists of 14 residues. The germline V gene has CDR1 SNHLY and CDR2 FYNNEI. Trimming took 7 bases from V and 7 from J, leaving 17 bases between them. The CDR3 nucleotides read TGTGCCAGCAACGAGGCGGGGGGAAGCCAGCCCCAGCATTTT. Its protein product is CASNEAGGSQPQHF. Full variable domain (remainder filled in from reference TRBV2 and TRBJ1-5): EPEVTQTPSHQVTQMGQEVILRCVPISNHLYFYWYRQILGQKVEFLVSFYNNEISEKSEIFDDQFSVERPDGSNFTLKIRSTKLEDSAMYFCASNEAGGSQPQHFGDGTRLSIL.

The chain recombines TRBV19 with TRBJ1-4; 7 bases are shared with TRBD1. The CDR3 runs to 15 residues. Per the germline V gene, CDR1 is LNHDA and CDR2 is SQIVND (reference sequence). The V and J ends lost 2 bases and 7 bases, in that order; junction bases with no gene match: 7. CDR3 region: CASSISSGTAEKLFF. DNA for the CDR3: TGTGCCAGTAGTATAAGCTCCGGGACAGCTGAAAAACTGTTTTTT.

V usage is TRBV25-1 and J usage is TRBJ2-3, with 8 positions matching TRBD2. V lost 2 bases to trimming and J lost 1 base; unmatched junction nucleotides: 2. The CDR3 contains 15 residues. Germline CDR1 MGHDK, CDR2 SYGVNS. DNA of the CDR3: TGTGCCAGCAGTGAACAAGCGGGGGGCACAGATACGCAGTATTTT. This gives the protein CASSEQAGGTDTQYF.

This clone was detected once. This chain links TRBV4-3 with TRBJ2-1; possibly TRBD1 for D (5 bases). In germline, CDR1 is LGHNA, CDR2 YSLEER. V dropped 3 bases and J dropped 4 bases, with 10 bases sitting between them. The CDR3 loop spans 14 amino acids. CDR3 protein: CASSHDRSYNEQFF. CDR3 DNA sequence: TGCGCCAGCAGCCACGACAGATCTTACAATGAGCAGTTCTTC.

The CDR3, as DNA: TGTGCCAGCAGCTTGCGTTTCTCTGGGGCCAACGTCCTGACTTTC. Its translation is CASSLRFSGANVLTF. V usage is TRBV7-9 and J usage is TRBJ2-6; D gene unclear. The germline CDR1 and CDR2 sequences are SEHNR and FQNEAQ (reference sequence). CDR3 length equals 15 residues. V was shortened by 3 bases and J by 0 bases, with 6 bases between the two germline ends.

V and J are TRBV11-2 and TRBJ2-7, with D possibly TRBD1 on 5 matching bases. Germline CDR1 and CDR2: SGHAT and FQNNGV. V shed 5 bases and J shed 1 base, with 12 bases lying between them. This CDR3 is built from 14 residues. The CDR3 here is CASSTNDRSYEQYF. The CDR3 coding sequence is TGTGCCAGCAGCACTAACGACAGATCCTACGAGCAGTACTTC.

The J gene is TRBJ2-5, the V gene TRBV7-3; D unclear. Germline assignment: CDR1 SGHTA and CDR2 FQGTGA. CDR3 size: 13 residues. V lost 5 bases and J 0 bases, leaving 7 bases between the germline ends. In nucleotides, the CDR3 is TGTGCCAGCAGCGCGGAGTACCAAGAGACCCAGTACTTC. Translated, it gives CASSAEYQETQYF.

The chain combines TRBV9 with TRBJ2-3; maybe TRBD1 (6 bases). From germline, CDR1 is SGDLS and CDR2 YYNGEE. The CDR3 extends over 14 amino acids. V shed 4 bases and J shed 2 bases, with 11 bases lying between them. The CDR3 is CASSPTGITDTQYF. DNA for the CDR3: TGTGCCAGCAGCCCTACAGGGATCACAGATACGCAGTATTTT.

V gene TRBV28 combines with J gene TRBJ1-5; D might be TRBD1 (5 bases). V lost 3 bases, J lost 1 base, and 10 bases lay in between. CDR3 size: 15 residues. Germline V gene data show CDR1 as MDHEN and CDR2 as SYDVKM. CDR3 loop: CASSFPGGSNQPQHF. The DNA of the CDR3 is TGTGCCAGCAGTTTCCCCGGGGGAAGCAATCAGCCCCAGCATTTT.

The CDR3 region has the DNA TGTGCCTGGAACCCCCGACAGGGTCTAGCCAAAAACATTCAGTACTTC. Translated, it gives CAWNPRQGLAKNIQYF. The V gene is TRBV30, the J gene TRBJ2-4; 7 bases agree with TRBD1. The V segment lost 4 bases and the J segment 0 bases; nucleotides outside the gene matches: 9. Germline assignment: CDR1 GTSNPN and CDR2 SVGIG (reference sequence). The CDR3 extends over 16 amino acids.

The count of this clone is one. The chain is built from TRBV5-1 and TRBJ1-2; perhaps TRBD1 as D (5 bases). Trimming pared 0 bases from V and 8 bases from J, leaving 14 bases between. The germline gives CDR1 SGHRS, CDR2 YFSETQ. The CDR3 covers 14 residues. The CDR3: CASSLGWGQGGYTF. CDR3 nucleotide sequence: TGCGCCAGCAGCTTGGGATGGGGCCAAGGGGGCTACACCTTC.

This clone was counted between two and nine times. V is TRBV7-9 and J is TRBJ1-2, with no clear D. Deletions cut 2 bases from V and 3 bases from J, with 4 bases between. CDR1 SEHNR and CDR2 FQNEAQ come from the germline V gene (reference sequence). This CDR3 spans 12 amino acids. The CDR3 loop reads CASSLSDYGYTF. The CDR3 DNA reads TGTGCCAGCAGCTTATCAGACTATGGCTACACCTTC.

The genes are TRBV5-1 and TRBJ2-3, with D hard to call. Germline values: CDR1 SGHRS, CDR2 YFSETQ. This CDR3 is 15 amino acids long. Trimming left V 4 bases short and J 0 bases short, with 12 bases between. The CDR3 sequence is CASSQEAQSTDTQYF. The CDR3 nucleotides are TGCGCCAGCAGCCAAGAGGCGCAGAGCACAGATACGCAGTATTTT.

The CDR3: CASSSTGTGESPLHF. The CDR3 nucleotides read TGTGCCAGCAGTTCCACCGGGACAGGAGAATCACCCCTCCACTTT. The chain has TRBV27 and TRBJ1-6; 8 bases map to TRBD1. Germline loops: CDR1 MNHEY, CDR2 SMNVEV (reference sequence). The CDR3 totals 15 residues. The V segment lost 4 bases and the J segment 10 bases; nucleotides outside the gene matches: 9.

This chain uses TRBV18 with TRBJ2-5; D is perhaps TRBD2 (5 bases). Germline CDR1 is KGHSH and CDR2 is LQKENI. V lost 3 bases to trimming and J lost 2 bases, with 13 bases between them. The CDR3 has 15 amino acids. The CDR3 is CASSPSRTEQETQYF. CDR3 nucleotides: TGTGCCAGCTCACCCTCCAGGACTGAACAAGAGACCCAGTACTTC.

This clone came up once. This chain joins TRBV7-7 and TRBJ2-1, with unresolved D. With 5 bases removed from V and 6 bases from J, the gap between germline ends came to 8 bases. The length of the CDR3 is 12 residues. Germline assignment: CDR1 SSHAT and CDR2 FNYEAQ (reference sequence). CDR3 sequence (DNA): TGTGCCAGCAGCCCAAATGGCAATGAGCAGTTCTTC. It codes for CASSPNGNEQFF.

This clone has a handful of counts. J is TRBJ1-1 and V is TRBV19, with D hard to call. CDR3 length equals 15 residues. In germline, CDR1 is LNHDA, CDR2 SQIVND (reference sequence). The V and J ends lost 8 bases and 0 bases respectively, with 16 bases between them. The CDR3 is CASGRRRLMNTEAFF. The DNA for the CDR3 is TGTGCCAGTGGCCGAAGGAGATTAATGAACACTGAAGCTTTCTTT.

The chain is built from TRBV9 and TRBJ1-1; maybe TRBD1 (5 bases). The germline gives CDR1 SGDLS, CDR2 YYNGEE. The CDR3 is made up of 15 amino acids. The germline V and J ends were trimmed by 1 base and 1 base, with 11 bases remaining between them. CDR3 nucleotide sequence: TGTGCCAGCAGCGTAATATCCACAGGGAACACTGAAGCTTTCTTT. It encodes CASSVISTGNTEAFF.

The chain couples TRBV5-5 to TRBJ1-1; the D is unclear. Germline loops: CDR1 SGHKS, CDR2 YYEKEE (reference sequence). The CDR3 spans 12 residues. V lost 0 bases and J 4 bases, leaving 4 bases between the germline ends. The CDR3 DNA sequence: TGTGCCAGCAGCTTGGTTTTCACTGAAGCTTTCTTT. Protein product: CASSLVFTEAFF. The full variable domain, rest sourced from reference TRBV5-5 and TRBJ1-1, is DAGVTQSPTHLIKTRGQQVTLRCSPISGHKSVSWYQQVLGQGPQFIFQYYEKEERGRGNFPDRFSARQFPNYSSELNVNALLLGDSALYLCASSLVFTEAFFGQGTRLTVV.

The chain combines TRBV18 with TRBJ2-5, with 14 bases fitting TRBD2. V was clipped by 6 bases and J by 5 bases; unmatched bases: 11. The CDR3 has 17 amino acids. The V gene's germline CDR1 is KGHSH and CDR2 LQKENI. CDR3 in amino acids: CASSPTSGGASGETQYF. In DNA, the CDR3 is TGTGCCAGCTCCCCGACTAGCGGGGGGGCCTCCGGGGAGACCCAGTACTTC.

This chain links TRBV5-8 with TRBJ1-2; 10 bases are shared with TRBD1. The junction had 8 bases not matched to a gene; V was cut back by 1 base and J by 5 bases. The CDR3 loop spans 16 amino acids. The germline CDR1 and CDR2 sequences are SGHTS and YDEGEE. The chain's CDR3 is CASSLMDRGLVYGYTF. CDR3 DNA: TGTGCCAGCAGCTTGATGGACAGGGGGTTAGTGTATGGCTACACCTTC.

The V call is TRBV5-8, the J call TRBJ1-2; D unresolved. The CDR3 spans 12 residues. Trimming took 7 bases from V and 6 from J, leaving 13 bases between them. Germline V lookup: CDR1 SGHTS, CDR2 YDEGEE. DNA of the CDR3: TGTGCCAGCCCTTCCGAAGGGCATGGCTACACCTTC. This sequence encodes CASPSEGHGYTF.

This clone was seen only once. The gene calls are TRBV6-1 and TRBJ1-2; weak D call: TRBD1 (6 bases). V dropped 4 bases and J dropped 4 bases, with 10 bases sitting between them. There are 13 residues in the CDR3. The V gene's germline CDR1 is MNHNS and CDR2 SASEGT. The CDR3: CASSGADSYGYTF. Here the CDR3 DNA reads TGTGCCAGCAGTGGTGCGGACAGCTATGGCTACACCTTC.

The chain joins TRBV7-9 to TRBJ2-1, with D possibly being TRBD1 (5 bases). V dropped 1 base and J dropped 3 bases, with 10 bases sitting between them. CDR1 is SEHNR, CDR2 FQNEAQ, per germline (reference sequence). The CDR3 has 15 residues. The CDR3 region is CASSLVDRIYNEQFF. DNA for the CDR3: TGTGCCAGCAGCTTAGTAGACAGAATCTACAATGAGCAGTTCTTC.

The chain has TRBV4-3 and TRBJ1-4, with TRBD1 as a possible D gene (6 bases). Per germline, CDR1 LGHNA and CDR2 YSLEER. Trimming cost V 0 bases and J 8 bases, with 13 bases left between them. CDR3 length: 15 amino acids. DNA for the CDR3: TGCGCCAGCAGCCAAGATCTCAGGGGTCGGGAAAAACTGTTTTTT. Its translation is CASSQDLRGREKLFF.

The chain carries TRBV7-2 and TRBJ2-5; the D is unclear. V lost 3 bases and J 2 bases, leaving 7 bases between the germline ends. In germline, CDR1 is SGHTA, CDR2 FQGNSA. The CDR3 spans 13 residues. CDR3 loop: CASSLFRQETQYF. The CDR3, as DNA: TGTGCCAGCAGCTTGTTCAGGCAAGAGACCCAGTACTTC. Looking up the rest from reference TRBV7-2 and TRBJ2-5 gives the full variable domain: GAGVSQSPSNKVTEKGKDVELRCDPISGHTALYWYRQSLGQGLEFLIYFQGNSAPDKSGLPSDRFSAERTGGSVSTLTIQRTQQEDSAVYLCASSLFRQETQYFGPGTRLLVL.

There are a few counts of this clone. The chain is built from TRBV13 and TRBJ1-2; D is undetermined. Germline values: CDR1 PRHDT, CDR2 FYEKMQ (reference sequence). This CDR3 is built from 15 residues. Trimming pared 2 bases from V and 1 base from J, leaving 11 bases between. CDR3 residues: CASSLRAAGNYGYTF. CDR3 DNA: TGTGCCAGCAGCTTAAGGGCAGCGGGTAACTATGGCTACACCTTC.